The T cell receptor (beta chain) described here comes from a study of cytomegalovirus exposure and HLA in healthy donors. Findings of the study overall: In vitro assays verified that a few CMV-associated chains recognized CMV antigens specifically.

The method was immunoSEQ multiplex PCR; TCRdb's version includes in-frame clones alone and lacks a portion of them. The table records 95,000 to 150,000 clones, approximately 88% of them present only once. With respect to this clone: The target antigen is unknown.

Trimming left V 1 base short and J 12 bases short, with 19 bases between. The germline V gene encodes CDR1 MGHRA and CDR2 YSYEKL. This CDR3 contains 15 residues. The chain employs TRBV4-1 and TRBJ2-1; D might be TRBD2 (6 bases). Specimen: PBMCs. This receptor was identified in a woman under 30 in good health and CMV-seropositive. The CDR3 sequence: CASSQVGGRGGGQFF. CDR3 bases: TGCGCCAGCAGCCAAGTGGGGGGAAGGGGAGGTGGGCAGTTCTTC.